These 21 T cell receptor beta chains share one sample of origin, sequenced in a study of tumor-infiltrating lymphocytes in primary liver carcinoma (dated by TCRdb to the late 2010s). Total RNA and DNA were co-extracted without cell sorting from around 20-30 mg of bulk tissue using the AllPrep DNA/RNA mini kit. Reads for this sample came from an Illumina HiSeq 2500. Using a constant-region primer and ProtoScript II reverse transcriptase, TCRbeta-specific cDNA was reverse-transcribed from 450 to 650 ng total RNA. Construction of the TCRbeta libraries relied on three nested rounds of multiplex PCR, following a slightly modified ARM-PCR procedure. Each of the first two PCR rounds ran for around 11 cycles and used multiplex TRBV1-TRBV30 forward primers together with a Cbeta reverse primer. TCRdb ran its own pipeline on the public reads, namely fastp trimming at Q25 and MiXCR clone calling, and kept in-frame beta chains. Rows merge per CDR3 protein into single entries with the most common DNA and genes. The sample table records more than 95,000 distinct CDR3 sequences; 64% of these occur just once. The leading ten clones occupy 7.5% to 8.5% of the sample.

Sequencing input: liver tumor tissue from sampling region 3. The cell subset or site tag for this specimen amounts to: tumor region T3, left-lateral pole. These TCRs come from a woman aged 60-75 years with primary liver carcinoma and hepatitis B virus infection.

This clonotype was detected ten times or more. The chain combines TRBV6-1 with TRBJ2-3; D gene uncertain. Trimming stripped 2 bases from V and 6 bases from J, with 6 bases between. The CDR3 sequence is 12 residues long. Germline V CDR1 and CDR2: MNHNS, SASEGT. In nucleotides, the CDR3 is TGTGCCAGCAGTGAAAATGCTGATACGCAGTATTTT. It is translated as CASSENADTQYF.

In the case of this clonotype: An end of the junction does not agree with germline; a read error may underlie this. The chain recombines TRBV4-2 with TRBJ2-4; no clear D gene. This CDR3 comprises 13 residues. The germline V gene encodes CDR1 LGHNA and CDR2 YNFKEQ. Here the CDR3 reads CTSSQEVQTIQYF. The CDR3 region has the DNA TGTACCAGCAGCCAAGAGGTTCAGACTATTCAGTACTTC.

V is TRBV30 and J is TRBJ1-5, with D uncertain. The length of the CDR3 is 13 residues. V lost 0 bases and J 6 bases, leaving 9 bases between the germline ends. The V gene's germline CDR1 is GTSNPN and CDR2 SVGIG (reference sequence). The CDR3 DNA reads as TGTGCCTGGAGTGTTAAAACGGGTCAGCCCCAGCATTTT. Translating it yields CAWSVKTGQPQHF.

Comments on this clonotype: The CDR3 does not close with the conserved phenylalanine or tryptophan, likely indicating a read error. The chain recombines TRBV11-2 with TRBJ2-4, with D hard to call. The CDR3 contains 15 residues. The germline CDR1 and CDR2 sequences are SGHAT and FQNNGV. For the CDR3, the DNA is TGTGCCAGCAGCCTAGAAGGATTAGCCAAAAACATTCAGTACTCC. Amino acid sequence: CASSLEGLAKNIQYS.

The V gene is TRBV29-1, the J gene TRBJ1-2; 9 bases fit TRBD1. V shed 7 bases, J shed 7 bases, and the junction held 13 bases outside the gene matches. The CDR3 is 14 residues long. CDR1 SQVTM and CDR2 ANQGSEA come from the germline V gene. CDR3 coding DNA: TGCAGCGCCCCCTCCGGGGACAGGGCGGGTGGCTACACCTTC. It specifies CSAPSGDRAGGYTF.

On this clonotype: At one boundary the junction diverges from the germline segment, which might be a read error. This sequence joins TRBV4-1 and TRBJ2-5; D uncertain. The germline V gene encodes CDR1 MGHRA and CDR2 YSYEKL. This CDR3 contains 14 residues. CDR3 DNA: TGCGCCGGCAGCCCTATAAGAGCCCAAGAGACCCAGTACTTC. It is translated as CAGSPIRAQETQYF.

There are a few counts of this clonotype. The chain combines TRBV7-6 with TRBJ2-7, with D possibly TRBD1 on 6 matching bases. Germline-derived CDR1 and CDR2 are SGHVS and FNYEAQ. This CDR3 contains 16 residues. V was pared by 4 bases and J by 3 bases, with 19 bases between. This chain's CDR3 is CASSSRTAANLYEQYF. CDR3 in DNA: TGTGCCAGCAGCTCAAGGACAGCCGCCAACCTCTACGAGCAGTACTTC. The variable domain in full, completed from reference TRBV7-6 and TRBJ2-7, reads GAGVSQSPRYKVTKRGQDVALRCDPISGHVSLYWYRQALGQGPEFLTYFNYEAQQDKSGLPNDRFSAERPEGSISTLTIQRTEQRDSAMYRCASSSRTAANLYEQYFGPGTRLTVT.

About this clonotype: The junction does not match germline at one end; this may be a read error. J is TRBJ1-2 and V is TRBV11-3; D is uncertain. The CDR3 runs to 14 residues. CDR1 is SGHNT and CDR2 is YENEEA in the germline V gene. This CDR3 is CASSLGASVYRYAF. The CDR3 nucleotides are TGTGCCAGCAGCTTAGGGGCCTCGGTCTATCGCTACGCCTTC.

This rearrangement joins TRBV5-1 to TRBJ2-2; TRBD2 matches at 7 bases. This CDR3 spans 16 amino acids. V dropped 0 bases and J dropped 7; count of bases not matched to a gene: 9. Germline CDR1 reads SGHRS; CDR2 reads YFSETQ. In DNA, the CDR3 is TGCGCCAGCAGCTTGGCCGGGGGGACGTACATCGGGGAGCTGTTTTTT. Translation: CASSLAGGTYIGELFF.

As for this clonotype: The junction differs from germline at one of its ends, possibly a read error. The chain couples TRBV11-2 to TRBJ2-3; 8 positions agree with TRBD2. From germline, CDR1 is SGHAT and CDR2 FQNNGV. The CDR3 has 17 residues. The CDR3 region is CASSPNSGNWLGDTRYF. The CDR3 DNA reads TGTGCCAGCAGTCCGAATAGCGGGAACTGGTTAGGAGATACGCGGTATTTT.

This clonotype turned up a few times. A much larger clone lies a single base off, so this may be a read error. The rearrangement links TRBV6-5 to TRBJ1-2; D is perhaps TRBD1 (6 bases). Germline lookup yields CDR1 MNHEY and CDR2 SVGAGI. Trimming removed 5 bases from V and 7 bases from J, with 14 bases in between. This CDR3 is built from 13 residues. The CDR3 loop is CASSTGTIFGYTF. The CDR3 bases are TGTGCCAGCAGTACCGGGACAATCTTTGGCTACACCTTC.

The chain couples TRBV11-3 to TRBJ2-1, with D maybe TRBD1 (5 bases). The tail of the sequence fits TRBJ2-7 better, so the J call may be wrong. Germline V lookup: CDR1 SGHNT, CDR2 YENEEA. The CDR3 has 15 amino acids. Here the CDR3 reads CASSLGTQGRKKQYF. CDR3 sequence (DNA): TGTGCCAGCAGCTTAGGGACCCAGGGTCGCAAGAAGCAGTACTTC.

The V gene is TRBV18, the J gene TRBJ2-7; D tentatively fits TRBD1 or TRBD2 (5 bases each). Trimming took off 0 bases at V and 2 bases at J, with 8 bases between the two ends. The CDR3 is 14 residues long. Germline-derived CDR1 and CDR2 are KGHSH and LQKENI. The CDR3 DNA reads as TGTGCCAGCTCACCACCGGGACCACCCTACGAGCAGTACTTC. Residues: CASSPPGPPYEQYF.

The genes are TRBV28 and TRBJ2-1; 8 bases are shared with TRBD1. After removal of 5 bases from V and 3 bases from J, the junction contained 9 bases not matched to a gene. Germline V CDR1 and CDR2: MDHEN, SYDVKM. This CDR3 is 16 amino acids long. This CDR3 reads CASSEGQVTYYNEQFF. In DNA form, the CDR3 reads TGTGCCAGCAGTGAGGGACAGGTCACATACTACAATGAGCAGTTCTTC.

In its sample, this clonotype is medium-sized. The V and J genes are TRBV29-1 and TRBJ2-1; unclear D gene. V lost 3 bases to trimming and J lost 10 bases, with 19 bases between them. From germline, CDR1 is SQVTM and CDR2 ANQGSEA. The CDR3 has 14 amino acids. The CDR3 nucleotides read TGCAGCGTTGATGGATATCGAACCCACGAAGAGCAGTTCTTC. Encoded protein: CSVDGYRTHEEQFF.

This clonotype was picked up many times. The CDR3 here is CASSRTASTYEQYF. The CDR3 nucleotides read TGTGCCAGCAGCCGGACAGCCTCCACCTACGAGCAGTACTTC. The genes are TRBV7-8 and TRBJ2-7; the D gene is possibly TRBD1 (6 bases). Trimming removed 5 bases at V and 2 bases at J, with 13 bases between. Germline CDR1 is SGHVS and CDR2 is FQNEAQ. The CDR3 sequence is 14 residues long.

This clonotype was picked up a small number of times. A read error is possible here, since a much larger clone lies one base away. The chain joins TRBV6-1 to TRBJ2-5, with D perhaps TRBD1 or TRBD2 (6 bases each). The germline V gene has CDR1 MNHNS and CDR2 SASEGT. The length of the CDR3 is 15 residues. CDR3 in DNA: TGTGCCAACAGTGAAGGAGGGGGTAGTCAAGAGACCCAGTACTTC. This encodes CANSEGGGSQETQYF.

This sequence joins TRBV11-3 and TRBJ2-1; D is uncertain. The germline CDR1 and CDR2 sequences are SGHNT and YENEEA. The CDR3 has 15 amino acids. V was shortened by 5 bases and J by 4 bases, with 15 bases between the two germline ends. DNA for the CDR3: TGTGCCAGCAGCCACCGGCACCACTCATACAATGAGCAGTTCTTC. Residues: CASSHRHHSYNEQFF.

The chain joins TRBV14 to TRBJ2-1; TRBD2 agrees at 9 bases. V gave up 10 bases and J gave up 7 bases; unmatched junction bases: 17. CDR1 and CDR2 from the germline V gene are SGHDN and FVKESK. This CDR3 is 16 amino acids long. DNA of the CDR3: TGTGCCACTAGCCAAGTTGTGACTAGCGGTGGGAATGAGCAGTTCTTC. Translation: CATSQVVTSGGNEQFF. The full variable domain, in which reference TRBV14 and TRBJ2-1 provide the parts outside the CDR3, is EAGVTQFPSHSVIEKGQTVTLRCDPISGHDNLYWYRRVMGKEIKFLLHFVKESKQDESGMPNNRFLAERTGGTYSTLKVQPAELEDSGVYFCATSQVVTSGGNEQFFGPGTRLTVL.

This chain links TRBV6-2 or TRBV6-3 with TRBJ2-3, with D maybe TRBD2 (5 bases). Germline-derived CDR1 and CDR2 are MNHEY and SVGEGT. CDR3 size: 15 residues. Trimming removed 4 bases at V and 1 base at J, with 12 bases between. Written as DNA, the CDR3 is TGTGCCAGCAGTTCGATACCACTAGGCACAGATACGCAGTATTTT. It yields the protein CASSSIPLGTDTQYF.

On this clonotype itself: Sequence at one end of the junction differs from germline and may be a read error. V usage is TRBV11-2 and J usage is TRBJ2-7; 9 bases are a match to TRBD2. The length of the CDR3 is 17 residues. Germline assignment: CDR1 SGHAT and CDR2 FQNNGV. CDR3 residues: CAISLDRMTAGGNEQYF. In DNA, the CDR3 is TGTGCCATCAGCTTAGATCGAATGACAGCGGGAGGCAACGAGCAGTACTTC.